This is a list of T cell receptor beta chains from one sample in a study of CD8+ T cells in alopecia areata. Repertoires were generated with immunoSEQ multiplex PCR, while TCRdb's copy carries only in-frame clones and drops some. The table shows roughly 180,000 clones, with around half occurring only once. The input for sequencing was CD8+ T cells sorted from blood, taken at week 24, from a patient treated with tofacitinib. These receptors all come from a human donor with alopecia areata. Each CDR3 is given with its conserved first and last residue. The D gene is left open where the match is weak. The size entry is marked missing in some rows and otherwise reads once, few, many or a size class.

d_call j_call clone_size v_call cdr3_aa cdr3_nt
TRBD1 TRBJ1-1 - TRBV6-1 CASSVWGQGFSTEAFF TGTGCCAGCAGTGTGTGGGGACAGGGGTTTTCGACTGAAGCTTTCTTT
- TRBJ2-2 - TRBV30 CAWSVGGELFF TGTGCCTGGAGTGTTGGCGGGGAGCTGTTTTTT
- TRBJ1-6 few TRBV23-1 CASSQSGDTGGSYSPLHF TGCGCCAGCAGTCAAAGCGGGGACACCGGGGGATCTTATTCACCCCTCCACTTT
- TRBJ2-4 - TRBV27 CASSLGGFKNIQYF TGTGCCAGCAGTTTGGGGGGCTTCAAAAACATTCAGTACTTC
- TRBJ1-1 few TRBV4-3 CASSQEGAGNTEAFF TGCGCCAGCAGCCAAGAGGGCGCAGGGAACACTGAAGCTTTCTTT
- TRBJ2-7 many TRBV10-3 CAAADGPYEQYF TGTGCCGCCGCGGACGGACCCTACGAGCAGTACTTC
TRBD2 TRBJ2-7 - TRBV7-6 CASSETSGDEQYF TGTGCCAGCAGCGAGACTAGCGGCGACGAGCAGTACTTC
- TRBJ1-5 few TRBV7-2 CASSPPSGPGGNQPQHF TGTGCCAGCAGCCCCCCCTCCGGACCGGGAGGCAATCAGCCCCAGCATTTT
- TRBJ2-3 - TRBV7-9 CASSLVGSDTQYF TGTGCCAGCAGCCTGGTGGGATCAGATACGCAGTATTTT
TRBD2 TRBJ2-1 - TRBV9 CASSAGTSGGAGEQFF TGTGCCAGCAGCGCAGGGACTAGCGGGGGGGCTGGGGAGCAGTTCTTC
- TRBJ2-1 - TRBV30 CAWSIGDNEQFF TGTGCCTGGAGTATTGGGGACAATGAGCAGTTCTTC
- TRBJ1-1 - TRBV29-1 CSVEVGGYTEAFF TGCAGCGTTGAAGTAGGAGGGTACACTGAAGCTTTCTTT
- TRBJ1-1 - TRBV4-1 CASSQVVGAAEAFF TGCGCCAGCAGCCAAGTGGTGGGGGCGGCTGAAGCTTTCTTT
- TRBJ2-1 few TRBV14 CASSLSRNNEQFF TGTGCCAGCAGCCTTTCAAGAAACAATGAGCAGTTCTTC
- TRBJ1-4 few TRBV27 CASSFGAGKKKLFF TGTGCCAGCAGTTTTGGGGCAGGGAAGAAAAAACTGTTTTTT
- TRBJ2-7 - TRBV5-1 CASSSGSGPAYEQYF TGCGCCAGCAGCTCCGGTTCGGGACCCGCCTACGAGCAGTACTTC
- TRBJ2-7 - TRBV6-1 CASSDRQASSYEQYF TGTGCCAGCAGTGATAGACAGGCTTCCTCCTACGAGCAGTACTTC
- TRBJ2-2 - TRBV7-6 CASSHLGGELFF TGTGCCAGCAGCCATCTCGGCGGGGAGCTGTTTTTT
TRBD1 TRBJ1-4 - TRBV4-3 CASSPDRVEVATNEKLFF TGCGCCAGCAGCCCTGACAGGGTGGAAGTTGCAACTAATGAAAAACTGTTTTTT
TRBD1 TRBJ2-7 - TRBV6-6 CASSYSQDRGAEQYF TGTGCCAGCAGTTACTCCCAGGACAGGGGCGCCGAGCAGTACTTC
- TRBJ2-3 few TRBV4-1 CASSPVGTQITDTQYF TGCGCCAGCAGCCCCGTAGGGACTCAGATCACAGATACGCAGTATTTT
TRBD1 TRBJ2-2 few TRBV29-1 CSAYRDRGSGELFF TGCAGCGCTTACCGGGACAGGGGCAGCGGGGAGCTGTTTTTT
TRBD1 TRBJ1-6 - TRBV7-2 CASSPYPTGYNSPLHF TGTGCCAGCAGCCCTTATCCGACAGGGTATAATTCACCCCTCCACTTT
- TRBJ2-7 few TRBV28 CASSSRGIDEQYF TGTGCCAGCAGTTCCAGAGGGATCGACGAGCAGTACTTC
TRBD1 TRBJ2-3 few TRBV30 CAWSATGGAWDTQYF TGTGCCTGGAGCGCGACAGGGGGCGCGTGGGATACGCAGTATTTT
- TRBJ2-1 - TRBV27 CASSLSNHNEQFF TGTGCCAGCAGTTTATCGAATCACAATGAGCAGTTCTTC
- TRBJ2-1 - TRBV4-3 CASSRTSGAVEQFF TGCGCCAGCAGCCGGACTTCGGGGGCGGTAGAGCAGTTCTTC
- TRBJ1-3 - TRBV30 CAWTPGRGISGNTIYF TGTGCCTGGACCCCCGGGAGGGGCATCTCTGGAAACACCATATATTTT
TRBD2 TRBJ2-3 - TRBV5-1 CASSPGLAGETDTQYF TGCGCCAGCAGCCCGGGACTAGCGGGTGAGACAGATACGCAGTATTTT
- TRBJ2-5 - TRBV10-1 CASSESGTSEETQYF TGCGCCAGCAGTGAGTCGGGGACATCAGAGGAGACCCAGTACTTC
TRBD2 TRBJ2-7 - TRBV4-3 CASSQERTSGGMGQYF TGCGCCAGCAGCCAAGAGAGGACTAGCGGGGGTATGGGGCAGTACTTC
- TRBJ2-2 - TRBV27 CASSFDRIGELFF TGTGCCAGCAGTTTCGACCGGATCGGGGAGCTGTTTTTT
- TRBJ1-1 - TRBV15 CATSRERIRGEAFF TGTGCCACCAGCAGAGAGAGGATCCGGGGTGAAGCTTTCTTT
TRBD1 TRBJ2-1 - TRBV5-1 CASSKGQGYDNEQFF TGCGCCAGCAGCAAAGGACAGGGATACGACAATGAGCAGTTCTTC
- TRBJ1-1 few TRBV30 CAWTKGPEAFF TGTGCCTGGACCAAGGGGCCCGAAGCTTTCTTT
TRBD2 TRBJ2-1 - TRBV5-1 CASSFSGGLYNEQFF TGCGCCAGCAGCTTTAGCGGGGGACTCTACAATGAGCAGTTCTTC
- TRBJ1-5 - TRBV7-6 CASSRDSNQPQHF TGTGCCAGCAGCCGAGATAGCAATCAGCCCCAGCATTTT
TRBD1 TRBJ2-7 few TRBV4-2 CASSQDEGADEQYF TGTGCCAGCAGCCAAGATGAGGGGGCGGACGAGCAGTACTTC
- TRBJ1-1 few TRBV25-1 CASSDLGRTEAFF TGTGCCAGCAGTGATCTAGGTCGCACTGAAGCTTTCTTT
TRBD2 TRBJ2-7 - TRBV18 CASSSGGDRYF TGTGCCAGCTCATCGGGGGGAGATAGGTACTTC
- TRBJ1-6 - TRBV4-1 CASSQDRGLGNSPLHF TGCGCCAGCAGCCAAGACCGCGGGCTGGGTAATTCACCCCTCCACTTT
- TRBJ2-5 - TRBV7-8 CASSLGGTETQYF TGTGCCAGCAGCTTGGGGGGTACGGAGACCCAGTACTTC
- TRBJ1-6 once TRBV13 CASRQGNSPLHF TGTGCCAGCAGACAGGGCAATTCACCCCTCCACTTT
TRBD2 TRBJ2-3 - TRBV7-3 CASSYSGGSDTQYF TGTGCCAGCAGCTACTCCGGGGGGTCAGATACGCAGTATTTT
- TRBJ1-1 - TRBV5-4 CASNLDSPNTEAFF TGTGCCAGCAACCTCGACAGCCCAAACACTGAAGCTTTCTTT
TRBD1 TRBJ2-3 - TRBV7-9 CASSPRDRETDTQYF TGTGCCAGCAGCCCCCGGGACAGGGAGACAGATACGCAGTATTTT
TRBD2 TRBJ2-1 - TRBV27 CASSSTGGPERGEQFF TGTGCCAGCAGTAGCACGGGGGGGCCAGAAAGGGGTGAGCAGTTCTTC
TRBD1 TRBJ2-5 - TRBV5-1 CASSLINRGETQYF TGCGCCAGCAGCCTGATAAACAGGGGCGAGACCCAGTACTTC